This is a list of T cell receptor beta chains from one sample in a study of T cells in narcolepsy. Produced via immunoSEQ multiplex PCR; TCRdb's table is partial and in-frame only. Of roughly 27,000 clones detected, approximately 86% appear once; the ten largest clones hold 0.9% to 1.2%. Sequenced material: CD45RA- memory CD4+ T cells from PBMCs. Receptor source: a human donor with narcolepsy. CDR3s include the opening cysteine and the closing phenylalanine or tryptophan. Fields, in order: J gene, D gene, V gene, clone size, CDR3 protein, CDR3 DNA. The D gene is left open where the match is weak. Clone size appears in some rows only: once, few, many, or a class for an expanded clone.

j_call: TRBJ2-5; d_call: TRBD1; v_call: TRBV29-1; clone_size: NA; cdr3_aa: CSVATGKGETQYF; cdr3_nt: TGCAGCGTTGCGACAGGGAAAGGAGAGACCCAGTACTTC
j_call: TRBJ2-6; d_call: TRBD1; v_call: TRBV10-3; clone_size: NA; cdr3_aa: CAISDSTGARPGANVLTF; cdr3_nt: TGTGCCATCAGTGACTCGACAGGGGCTAGACCTGGGGCCAACGTCCTGACTTTC
j_call: TRBJ2-7; d_call: NA; v_call: TRBV7-8; clone_size: NA; cdr3_aa: CASSLGPPSYEQYF; cdr3_nt: TGTGCCAGCAGCTTAGGTCCCCCGTCCTACGAGCAGTACTTC
j_call: TRBJ2-1; d_call: TRBD2; v_call: TRBV10-3; clone_size: NA; cdr3_aa: CAISEGTSGAYEQFF; cdr3_nt: TGTGCCATCAGTGAGGGGACTAGCGGGGCATATGAGCAGTTCTTC
j_call: TRBJ2-5; d_call: NA; v_call: TRBV6-5; clone_size: NA; cdr3_aa: CASSTLGVREETQYF; cdr3_nt: TGTGCCAGCAGCACGTTAGGGGTTAGGGAAGAGACCCAGTACTTC
j_call: TRBJ1-1; d_call: TRBD1; v_call: TRBV7-9; clone_size: NA; cdr3_aa: CASSLQGVNTEAFF; cdr3_nt: TGTGCCAGCAGCTTACAGGGGGTGAACACTGAAGCTTTCTTT
j_call: TRBJ1-1; d_call: NA; v_call: TRBV29-1; clone_size: few; cdr3_aa: CSVGAGWGMGGTEAFF; cdr3_nt: TGCAGCGTTGGGGCGGGATGGGGTATGGGGGGCACTGAAGCTTTCTTT
j_call: TRBJ2-1; d_call: NA; v_call: TRBV10-1; clone_size: NA; cdr3_aa: CASSADPSYNEQFF; cdr3_nt: TGCGCCAGCAGTGCGGATCCTTCCTACAATGAGCAGTTCTTC
j_call: TRBJ1-1; d_call: NA; v_call: TRBV7-9; clone_size: once; cdr3_aa: CASTLVSGQTNTEAFF; cdr3_nt: TGTGCCAGCACTTTAGTTAGCGGACAGACGAACACTGAAGCTTTCTTT
j_call: TRBJ1-2; d_call: TRBD1; v_call: TRBV18; clone_size: NA; cdr3_aa: CASSQGQGYGYTF; cdr3_nt: TGTGCCAGCTCACAGGGACAGGGTTATGGCTACACCTTC
j_call: TRBJ1-1; d_call: NA; v_call: TRBV11-2; clone_size: NA; cdr3_aa: CASSLARGRTEAFF; cdr3_nt: TGTGCCAGCAGCTTAGCCCGGGGTCGGACTGAAGCTTTCTTT
j_call: TRBJ1-2; d_call: NA; v_call: TRBV5-4; clone_size: NA; cdr3_aa: CASSLPNGLNYGYTF; cdr3_nt: TGTGCCAGCAGCTTACCTAATGGGCTTAACTATGGCTACACCTTC
j_call: TRBJ1-2; d_call: NA; v_call: TRBV5-1; clone_size: NA; cdr3_aa: CASRLSREDDGYTF; cdr3_nt: TGCGCCAGCAGGCTCAGCAGGGAAGATGATGGCTACACCTTC
j_call: TRBJ1-2; d_call: NA; v_call: TRBV4-1; clone_size: NA; cdr3_aa: CASSQSQANYGYTF; cdr3_nt: TGCGCCAGCAGCCAATCCCAAGCTAACTATGGCTACACCTTC
j_call: TRBJ1-2; d_call: NA; v_call: TRBV10-1; clone_size: NA; cdr3_aa: CASSGTKGNYGYTF; cdr3_nt: TGCGCCAGCAGTGGAACCAAGGGAAACTATGGCTACACCTTC
j_call: TRBJ2-2; d_call: NA; v_call: TRBV5-5; clone_size: NA; cdr3_aa: CASSFRRTGAGELFF; cdr3_nt: TGTGCCAGCAGCTTCAGACGGACTGGGGCCGGGGAGCTGTTTTTT
j_call: TRBJ1-2; d_call: NA; v_call: TRBV2; clone_size: NA; cdr3_aa: CASRRGELYGYTF; cdr3_nt: TGTGCCAGCAGGAGAGGGGAACTCTATGGCTACACCTTC
j_call: TRBJ1-1; d_call: NA; v_call: TRBV5-1; clone_size: NA; cdr3_aa: CASSLEAARATEAFF; cdr3_nt: TGCGCCAGCAGCTTGGAGGCAGCTCGAGCGACTGAAGCTTTCTTT
j_call: TRBJ1-2; d_call: NA; v_call: TRBV10-3; clone_size: NA; cdr3_aa: CAISGGGYGYTF; cdr3_nt: TGTGCCATCAGTGGGGGGGGTTATGGCTACACCTTC
j_call: TRBJ2-2; d_call: NA; v_call: TRBV15; clone_size: NA; cdr3_aa: CATSRGLGELFF; cdr3_nt: TGTGCCACCAGCAGAGGCCTCGGGGAGCTGTTTTTT
j_call: TRBJ2-3; d_call: TRBD2; v_call: TRBV6-5; clone_size: NA; cdr3_aa: CASRLAQMSDTQYF; cdr3_nt: TGTGCCAGTAGACTAGCTCAGATGTCAGATACGCAGTATTTT
j_call: TRBJ2-1; d_call: NA; v_call: TRBV5-4; clone_size: NA; cdr3_aa: CASMTRGSYNEQFF; cdr3_nt: TGTGCCAGCATGACGAGGGGCTCCTACAATGAGCAGTTCTTC
j_call: TRBJ1-2; d_call: NA; v_call: TRBV6-6; clone_size: NA; cdr3_aa: CASSLGGGYGYTF; cdr3_nt: TGTGCCAGCAGCTTAGGGGGAGGGTATGGCTACACCTTC
j_call: TRBJ2-5; d_call: NA; v_call: TRBV5-1; clone_size: NA; cdr3_aa: CASSLNGAETQYF; cdr3_nt: TGCGCCAGCAGCTTGAACGGGGCAGAGACCCAGTACTTC
j_call: TRBJ2-7; d_call: NA; v_call: TRBV7-6; clone_size: NA; cdr3_aa: CASSPGSDYEQYF; cdr3_nt: TGTGCCAGCAGTCCCGGGTCCGACTACGAGCAGTACTTC
j_call: TRBJ2-3; d_call: NA; v_call: TRBV2; clone_size: NA; cdr3_aa: CASSLLPSTDTQYF; cdr3_nt: TGTGCCAGCAGCTTACTACCTAGCACAGATACGCAGTATTTT
j_call: TRBJ2-1; d_call: TRBD2; v_call: TRBV14; clone_size: NA; cdr3_aa: CASSSRGRSYNEQFF; cdr3_nt: TGTGCCAGCAGCTCGCGGGGGAGATCCTACAATGAGCAGTTCTTC
j_call: TRBJ2-7; d_call: NA; v_call: TRBV11-3; clone_size: NA; cdr3_aa: CASSSNGNEQYF; cdr3_nt: TGTGCCAGCAGCTCTAATGGGAACGAGCAGTACTTC
j_call: TRBJ2-1; d_call: TRBD2; v_call: TRBV27; clone_size: NA; cdr3_aa: CASRTSGGVGLEQFF; cdr3_nt: TGTGCCAGCAGGACTAGCGGGGGAGTAGGTCTTGAGCAGTTCTTC